The rows below give T cell receptor beta chains drawn from one sample of a study of T cell repertoires in cytomegalovirus infection. TCRdb reprocessed the reads with MiXCR, giving one entry per CDR3 protein. The repertoire holds approximately 500,000 distinct CDR3 sequences, with about 15% as singletons. The specimen sequenced was CD8+ T cells from PBMCs. These receptors were obtained from a human donor in good health (CMV status not recorded). Some clones in this sample may be carry-over from other donors' samples. Each CDR3 is given with its conserved first and last residue. The D gene is left open where the match is weak. Size is stated for part of the rows, as once, few or many counts, or as a class when the clone is expanded.

cdr3_aa: CASSSGFEAFF
cdr3_nt: TGTGCCAGCAGTTCGGGTTTTGAAGCTTTCTTT
clone_size: many
d_call: .
v_call: TRBV27
cdr3_length: 11
j_call: TRBJ1-1

cdr3_aa: CASSERDPGELFF
cdr3_nt: TGTGCCAGCAGTGAGCGGGACCCCGGGGAGCTGTTTTTT
clone_size: .
d_call: .
v_call: TRBV25-1
cdr3_length: 13
j_call: TRBJ2-2

cdr3_aa: CASSPGGSEAFF
cdr3_nt: TGTGCCAGCAGTCCAGGGGGCTCTGAAGCTTTCTTT
clone_size: many
d_call: TRBD1
v_call: TRBV12-3/TRBV12-4
cdr3_length: 12
j_call: TRBJ1-1

cdr3_aa: CASSLGRGPHSYNEQFF
cdr3_nt: TGTGCCAGCAGCCTCGGGAGGGGGCCTCACTCCTACAATGAGCAGTTCTTC
clone_size: .
d_call: .
v_call: TRBV12-3/TRBV12-4
cdr3_length: 17
j_call: TRBJ2-1

cdr3_aa: CATSPQGTGADEQFF
cdr3_nt: TGTGCCACCAGCCCCCAGGGGACAGGGGCCGATGAGCAGTTCTTC
clone_size: .
d_call: TRBD1
v_call: TRBV15
cdr3_length: 15
j_call: TRBJ2-1

cdr3_aa: CASSLAFGESNNEQFF
cdr3_nt: TGTGCCAGCAGTTTAGCGTTCGGGGAATCGAACAATGAGCAGTTCTTC
clone_size: many
d_call: .
v_call: TRBV12-3/TRBV12-4
cdr3_length: 16
j_call: TRBJ2-1

cdr3_aa: CASSLGDVTPTGLGGYTF
cdr3_nt: TGTGCCAGCAGCTTAGGGGACGTCACTCCGACAGGGTTGGGTGGCTACACCTTC
clone_size: .
d_call: TRBD1
v_call: TRBV7-2
cdr3_length: 18
j_call: TRBJ1-2

cdr3_aa: CASSLGSRAETQYF
cdr3_nt: TGTGCCAGCAGTTTGGGATCCCGGGCCGAGACCCAGTACTTC
clone_size: many
d_call: .
v_call: TRBV12-3/TRBV12-4
cdr3_length: 14
j_call: TRBJ2-5

cdr3_aa: CASSSDRTRVF
cdr3_nt: TGTGCCAGCAGTTCCGACCGCACCAGGGTCTTT
clone_size: many
d_call: .
v_call: TRBV6-5
cdr3_length: 11
j_call: TRBJ1-1

cdr3_aa: CASSESWSGYETQYF
cdr3_nt: TGCGCCAGCAGTGAGTCTTGGAGTGGGTATGAGACCCAGTACTTC
clone_size: many
d_call: .
v_call: TRBV10-1
cdr3_length: 15
j_call: TRBJ2-5

cdr3_aa: CATMDGGAEQYF
cdr3_nt: TGTGCCACTATGGACGGGGGGGCCGAGCAGTACTTC
clone_size: .
d_call: TRBD2
v_call: TRBV10-3
cdr3_length: 12
j_call: TRBJ2-7

cdr3_aa: CASMGRDNYGYTF
cdr3_nt: TGTGCCAGCATGGGCAGGGATAACTATGGCTACACCTTC
clone_size: many
d_call: .
v_call: TRBV2
cdr3_length: 13
j_call: TRBJ1-2

cdr3_aa: CASSQGAGGETQYF
cdr3_nt: TGTGCCAGCTCTCAAGGGGCCGGAGGGGAGACCCAGTACTTC
clone_size: .
d_call: .
v_call: TRBV27
cdr3_length: 14
j_call: TRBJ2-5

cdr3_aa: CASSYSEGLYEQYF
cdr3_nt: TGTGCCAGCAGTTACTCCGAGGGGCTCTACGAGCAGTACTTC
clone_size: few
d_call: .
v_call: TRBV6-6
cdr3_length: 14
j_call: TRBJ2-7

cdr3_aa: CASSPRVGANEQFF
cdr3_nt: TGTGCCAGCAGCCCCCGCGTGGGAGCGAATGAGCAGTTCTTC
clone_size: many
d_call: .
v_call: TRBV7-9
cdr3_length: 14
j_call: TRBJ2-1

cdr3_aa: CASSQEEQGTQPQHF
cdr3_nt: TGCGCCAGCAGCCAAGAAGAGCAAGGGACTCAGCCCCAGCATTTT
clone_size: .
d_call: .
v_call: TRBV4-1
cdr3_length: 15
j_call: TRBJ1-5

cdr3_aa: CARVPTGKQETQYF
cdr3_nt: TGTGCCAGGGTTCCAACAGGGAAACAAGAGACCCAGTACTTC
clone_size: many
d_call: .
v_call: TRBV28
cdr3_length: 14
j_call: TRBJ2-5

cdr3_aa: CASSGTEQETQYF
cdr3_nt: TGTGCCAGCAGTGGGACAGAGCAAGAGACCCAGTACTTC
clone_size: .
d_call: .
v_call: TRBV25-1
cdr3_length: 13
j_call: TRBJ2-5

cdr3_aa: CASSLAPGGSSNYGYTF
cdr3_nt: TGTGCCAGCAGCTTAGCCCCGGGCGGCTCAAGCAACTATGGCTACACCTTC
clone_size: many
d_call: .
v_call: TRBV7-9
cdr3_length: 17
j_call: TRBJ1-2

cdr3_aa: CAISAGNSNQPQHF
cdr3_nt: TGTGCCATCAGTGCAGGGAATAGCAATCAGCCCCAGCATTTT
clone_size: .
d_call: .
v_call: TRBV10-3
cdr3_length: 14
j_call: TRBJ1-5

cdr3_aa: CASRDQTQGALNTGELFF
cdr3_nt: TGTGCCAGCAGAGACCAGACACAGGGCGCTTTGAACACCGGGGAGCTGTTTTTT
clone_size: many
d_call: .
v_call: TRBV11-2
cdr3_length: 18
j_call: TRBJ2-2

cdr3_aa: CASSGLGLAGGPLETQYF
cdr3_nt: TGTGCCAGCAGCGGTTTGGGACTAGCGGGAGGGCCGCTGGAGACCCAGTACTTC
clone_size: .
d_call: TRBD2
v_call: TRBV7-9
cdr3_length: 18
j_call: TRBJ2-5

cdr3_aa: CASSYLEAKPEAFF
cdr3_nt: TGTGCCAGCAGTTACCTGGAGGCTAAGCCTGAAGCTTTCTTT
clone_size: many
d_call: .
v_call: TRBV6-5
cdr3_length: 14
j_call: TRBJ1-1

cdr3_aa: CASSQGGLAEGFSYNEQFF
cdr3_nt: TGTGCCAGCAGCCAAGGGGGACTAGCGGAGGGGTTCTCCTACAATGAGCAGTTCTTC
clone_size: .
d_call: TRBD2
v_call: TRBV4-2
cdr3_length: 19
j_call: TRBJ2-1

cdr3_aa: CASTSSGTGGESGGYTF
cdr3_nt: TGTGCCAGCACCAGTTCCGGGACAGGGGGCGAGTCGGGTGGCTACACCTTC
clone_size: .
d_call: TRBD1
v_call: TRBV27
cdr3_length: 17
j_call: TRBJ1-2

cdr3_aa: CASSIASNTEAFF
cdr3_nt: TGTGCCAGTAGTATAGCATCGAACACTGAAGCTTTCTTT
clone_size: .
d_call: .
v_call: TRBV19
cdr3_length: 13
j_call: TRBJ1-1

cdr3_aa: CASTIDPNQPQHF
cdr3_nt: TGCGCCAGCACCATAGACCCGAATCAGCCCCAGCATTTT
clone_size: .
d_call: .
v_call: TRBV23-1
cdr3_length: 13
j_call: TRBJ1-5

cdr3_aa: CASSQERQTYYEQYF
cdr3_nt: TGCGCCAGCAGCCAAGAAAGGCAGACCTACTACGAGCAGTACTTC
clone_size: many
d_call: .
v_call: TRBV4-1
cdr3_length: 15
j_call: TRBJ2-7

cdr3_aa: CASSSDSAQTQYF
cdr3_nt: TGTGCCAGCAGTTCGGACAGTGCCCAGACGCAGTATTTT
clone_size: few
d_call: .
v_call: TRBV27
cdr3_length: 13
j_call: TRBJ2-3

cdr3_aa: CASSSARDRGYEQYF
cdr3_nt: TGTGCCAGCAGCTCGGCCAGGGACAGAGGATACGAGCAGTACTTC
clone_size: many
d_call: TRBD1
v_call: TRBV7-9
cdr3_length: 15
j_call: TRBJ2-7

cdr3_aa: CASIQIGADTQYF
cdr3_nt: TGTGCCAGCATCCAGATAGGGGCAGATACGCAGTATTTT
clone_size: few
d_call: .
v_call: TRBV28
cdr3_length: 13
j_call: TRBJ2-3

cdr3_aa: CASSYGHPRYTGELFF
cdr3_nt: TGTGCCAGCAGTTACGGGCACCCACGGTACACCGGGGAGCTGTTTTTT
clone_size: .
d_call: .
v_call: TRBV6-8
cdr3_length: 16
j_call: TRBJ2-2

cdr3_aa: CASSLYSDRRSNQPQHF
cdr3_nt: TGTGCCAGCAGTTTATACTCCGACAGGAGGAGCAATCAGCCCCAGCATTTT
clone_size: .
d_call: .
v_call: TRBV28
cdr3_length: 17
j_call: TRBJ1-5

cdr3_aa: CSSWTGGQPQHF
cdr3_nt: TGCAGTTCTTGGACAGGTGGTCAGCCCCAGCATTTT
clone_size: .
d_call: TRBD1
v_call: TRBV20-1
cdr3_length: 12
j_call: TRBJ1-5

cdr3_aa: CASSLPEGEGFTDTQYF
cdr3_nt: TGTGCCAGCAGCCTCCCCGAGGGGGAGGGTTTCACAGATACGCAGTATTTT
clone_size: many
d_call: .
v_call: TRBV28
cdr3_length: 17
j_call: TRBJ2-3

cdr3_aa: CASSLWPEQLF
cdr3_nt: TGTGCCAGCAGTTTATGGCCTGAGCAGTTATTC
clone_size: once
d_call: .
v_call: TRBV28
cdr3_length: 11
j_call: TRBJ2-1

cdr3_aa: CASLTGYNSPLHF
cdr3_nt: TGTGCCAGCTTAACAGGGTATAATTCACCCCTCCACTTT
clone_size: .
d_call: .
v_call: TRBV28
cdr3_length: 13
j_call: TRBJ1-6

cdr3_aa: CASSLGPGEAFF
cdr3_nt: TGTGCCAGCAGCTTAGGGCCGGGAGAAGCTTTCTTT
clone_size: many
d_call: .
v_call: TRBV7-8
cdr3_length: 12
j_call: TRBJ1-1

cdr3_aa: CASGRGGTDTQYF
cdr3_nt: TGTGCCAGCGGGCGGGGGGGGACAGATACGCAGTATTTT
clone_size: few
d_call: TRBD2
v_call: TRBV9
cdr3_length: 13
j_call: TRBJ2-3

cdr3_aa: CSVLAGGYNEQFF
cdr3_nt: TGCAGCGTGCTAGCGGGGGGCTACAATGAGCAGTTCTTC
clone_size: .
d_call: TRBD2
v_call: TRBV29-1
cdr3_length: 13
j_call: TRBJ2-1